This T cell receptor beta chain derives from a study of blood T cell repertoires in COVID-19. Whole-study context: T cells, B-cell-depleted T cells, or PBMCs supplied cDNA or gDNA.

The V end lost 1 base, the J end lost 7 bases, and 19 bases lay between the germline ends. The CDR3 consists of 16 residues. CDR1 is LGHNA, CDR2 YNFKEQ, per germline. In the original processing: Nucleated cell counts were estimated from reference gene primer amplification. Assay used: immunoSEQ multiplex PCR; TCRdb lists only in-frame clones, some missing. The V and J calls and the clone size are those of that table, but D and trimming were determined from the DNA. The table includes 50,000 or so clones, around 90% detected once. V and J are TRBV4-2 and TRBJ1-2; TRBD1 might be the D (5 bases). Sequencing was performed on peripheral blood. The TCR originated in a man in his 60s with active COVID-19. CDR3 in DNA: TGTGCCAGCAGCCAAGCGAAGGCAGGGCATAGCTCTGGCTACACCTTC. Translation: CASSQAKAGHSSGYTF.